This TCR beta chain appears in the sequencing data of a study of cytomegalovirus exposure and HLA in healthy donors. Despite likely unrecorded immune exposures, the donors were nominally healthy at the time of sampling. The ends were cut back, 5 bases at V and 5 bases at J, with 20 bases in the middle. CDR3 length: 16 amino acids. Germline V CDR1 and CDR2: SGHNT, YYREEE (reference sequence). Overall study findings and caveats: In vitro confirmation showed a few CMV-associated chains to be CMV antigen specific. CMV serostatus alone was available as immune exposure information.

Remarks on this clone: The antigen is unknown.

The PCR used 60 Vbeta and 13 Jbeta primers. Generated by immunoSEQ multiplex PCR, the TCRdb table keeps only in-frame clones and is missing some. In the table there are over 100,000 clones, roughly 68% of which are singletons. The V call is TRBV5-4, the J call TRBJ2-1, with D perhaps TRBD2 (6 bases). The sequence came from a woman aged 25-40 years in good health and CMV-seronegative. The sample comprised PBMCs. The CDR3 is CASRSGGTAGNNEQFF. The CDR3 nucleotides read TGTGCCAGCAGGTCTGGGGGGACGGCCGGAAACAATGAGCAGTTCTTC.